This T cell receptor (beta chain) was profiled in a study of cytomegalovirus exposure and HLA in healthy donors. Vbeta (60) and Jbeta (13) primers were used in the PCR. Sequencing was performed with immunoSEQ multiplex PCR; in TCRdb, only in-frame clones are kept and a portion is missing. The repertoire holds some 130,000 clones, 79% seen once, with approximately 6.2% in the top ten. This clone was detected a few times. Trimming took off 4 bases at V and 4 bases at J, with 11 bases between the two ends. The CDR3 has 13 residues. Germline CDR1 SNHLY, CDR2 FYNNEI. The sequence was obtained from a man aged 35-49 years in good health and CMV-seropositive. This rearrangement joins TRBV2 to TRBJ2-7; perhaps TRBD2 as D (6 bases). The sample was PBMCs. The CDR3 DNA follows: TGTGCCAGCAGTGTTACTAGCAGGTACGAGCAGTACTTC. Its translation is CASSVTSRYEQYF. Based on the CDR3 plus reference TRBV2 and TRBJ2-7, the full variable domain is EPEVTQTPSHQVTQMGQEVILRCVPISNHLYFYWYRQILGQKVEFLVSFYNNEISEKSEIFDDQFSVERPDGSNFTLKIRSTKLEDSAMYFCASSVTSRYEQYFGPGTRLTVT.